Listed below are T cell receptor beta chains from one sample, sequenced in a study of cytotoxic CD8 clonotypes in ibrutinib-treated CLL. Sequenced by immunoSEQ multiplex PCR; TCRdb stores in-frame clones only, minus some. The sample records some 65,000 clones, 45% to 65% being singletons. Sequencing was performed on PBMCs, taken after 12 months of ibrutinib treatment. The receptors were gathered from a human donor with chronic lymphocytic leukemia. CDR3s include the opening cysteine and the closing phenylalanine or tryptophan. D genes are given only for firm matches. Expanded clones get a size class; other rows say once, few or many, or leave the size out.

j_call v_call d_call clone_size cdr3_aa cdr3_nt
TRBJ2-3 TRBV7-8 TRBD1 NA CASSFLRGRGRITDTQYF TGTGCCAGCAGCTTCCTTCGGGGCAGGGGGAGAATCACAGATACGCAGTATTTT
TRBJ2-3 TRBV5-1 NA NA CASSLVGPDTQYF TGCGCCAGCAGCTTGGTAGGGCCAGATACGCAGTATTTT
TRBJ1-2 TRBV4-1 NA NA CASSPPRVESYGYTF TGCGCCAGCAGCCCCCCGAGAGTAGAAAGCTATGGCTACACCTTC
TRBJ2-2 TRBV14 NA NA CASSQDRGRRTGELFF TGTGCCAGCAGCCAAGATCGGGGGCGGAGGACCGGGGAGCTGTTTTTT
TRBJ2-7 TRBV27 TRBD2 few CASSPLRAGDHEQYF TGTGCCAGCAGTCCCCTGCGAGCGGGAGACCACGAGCAGTACTTC
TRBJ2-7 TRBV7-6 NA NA CASSLALTGREQYF TGTGCCAGCAGCTTAGCGCTAACAGGGCGTGAGCAGTACTTC
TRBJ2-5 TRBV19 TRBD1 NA CASSQGQGPLYQETQYF TGTGCCAGTAGTCAAGGACAGGGACCCTTGTACCAAGAGACCCAGTACTTC
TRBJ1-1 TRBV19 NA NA CASTQLGGRANTEAFF TGTGCCAGTACCCAACTAGGGGGGCGAGCTAACACTGAAGCTTTCTTT
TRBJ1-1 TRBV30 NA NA CAWRMPGTMNTEAFF TGTGCCTGGAGAATGCCCGGGACCATGAACACTGAAGCTTTCTTT
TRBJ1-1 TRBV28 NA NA CASSLSGTNTEAFF TGTGCCAGCAGTTTGTCGGGGACCAACACTGAAGCTTTCTTT
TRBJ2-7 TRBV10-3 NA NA CAISELSYEQYF TGTGCCATCAGTGAACTTTCCTACGAGCAGTACTTC
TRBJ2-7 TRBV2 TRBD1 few CASSWDRVREQYF TGTGCCAGCAGCTGGGACAGGGTTCGCGAGCAGTACTTC
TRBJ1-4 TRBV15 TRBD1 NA CATRGAGGSEKLFF TGTGCCACCAGGGGCGCAGGGGGCAGTGAAAAACTGTTTTTT
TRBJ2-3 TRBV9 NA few CASSSRAWEDTQYF TGTGCCAGCAGCTCAAGGGCCTGGGAAGATACGCAGTATTTT
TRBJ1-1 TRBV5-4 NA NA CASSLTTGTTEAFF TGTGCCAGCAGCTTAACCACAGGGACCACTGAAGCTTTCTTT
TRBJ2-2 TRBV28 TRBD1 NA CASSLWILGQGYTGELFF TGTGCCAGCAGTTTATGGATCTTGGGACAGGGATACACCGGGGAGCTGTTTTTT
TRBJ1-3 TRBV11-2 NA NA CASSYGSLSSGNTIYF TGTGCCAGCAGCTATGGGAGCCTGAGCTCTGGAAACACCATATATTTT
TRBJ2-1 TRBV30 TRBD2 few CAWSPLAGPNNEQFF TGTGCCTGGAGTCCTCTAGCGGGACCTAACAATGAGCAGTTCTTC
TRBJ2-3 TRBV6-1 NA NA CASSVTDTQYF TGTGCCAGCAGTGTAACAGATACGCAGTATTTT
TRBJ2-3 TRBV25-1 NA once CASSGAVTFTDTQYF TGTGCCAGCAGTGGAGCGGTGACCTTCACAGATACGCAGTATTTT
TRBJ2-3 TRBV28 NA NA CASRSHKMQYF TGTGCCAGCAGAAGCCACAAGATGCAGTATTTT
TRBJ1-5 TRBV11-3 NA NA CASSVGPPAQPQHF TGTGCCAGCAGCGTAGGACCCCCGGCTCAGCCCCAGCATTTT
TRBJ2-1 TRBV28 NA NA CASSPVPPKWNEQFF TGTGCCAGCAGCCCGGTGCCCCCTAAGTGGAATGAGCAGTTCTTC
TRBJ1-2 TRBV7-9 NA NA CASSLRTDYGYTF TGTGCCAGCAGCTTAAGGACAGATTATGGCTACACCTTC
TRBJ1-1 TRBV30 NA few CASAEEPGALAFF TGTGCCTCCGCAGAAGAACCAGGGGCTTTGGCTTTCTTT
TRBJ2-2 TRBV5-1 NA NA CASSLGQNTGELFF TGCGCCAGCAGCTTGGGACAGAACACCGGGGAGCTGTTTTTT
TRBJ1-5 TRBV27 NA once CASSLRGFNQPQHF TGTGCCAGCAGTTTAAGGGGTTTCAATCAGCCCCAGCATTTT
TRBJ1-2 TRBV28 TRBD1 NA CASSLGQGGYRWSYTF TGTGCCAGCAGTTTGGGGCAGGGGGGATATAGATGGAGCTACACCTTC
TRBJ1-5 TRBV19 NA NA CASKGVYWPQHF TGTGCCAGTAAGGGGGTCTATTGGCCCCAGCATTTT
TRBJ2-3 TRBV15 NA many CATSRDLKTGQGRTDTQYF TGTGCCACCAGCAGAGACTTAAAAACGGGTCAGGGGCGCACAGATACGCAGTATTTT
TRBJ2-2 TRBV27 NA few CASKENIYNHPGELFF TGTGCCAGCAAGGAGAACATTTATAATCATCCCGGGGAGCTGTTTTTT
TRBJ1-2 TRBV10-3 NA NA CAISEDRIYGYTF TGTGCCATCAGTGAGGACAGAATCTATGGCTACACCTTC
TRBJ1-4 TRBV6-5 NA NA CASSGSGEKLFF TGTGCCAGCAGTGGGTCGGGTGAAAAACTGTTTTTT
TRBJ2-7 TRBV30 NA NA CAWNRESPYEQYF TGTGCCTGGAACAGGGAGAGTCCCTACGAGCAGTACTTC
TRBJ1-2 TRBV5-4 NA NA CASSLSQGDGYTF TGTGCCAGCAGCTTGTCCCAGGGCGATGGCTACACCTTC
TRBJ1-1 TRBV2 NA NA CASISNINTEAFF TGTGCCAGCATCAGTAACATTAACACTGAAGCTTTCTTT
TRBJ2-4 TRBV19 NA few CASTVRGIADIQYF TGTGCCAGCACCGTTAGAGGGATCGCGGACATTCAGTACTTC
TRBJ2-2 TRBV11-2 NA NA CASSLADFNTGELFF TGTGCCAGCAGCTTAGCAGATTTCAACACCGGGGAGCTGTTTTTT
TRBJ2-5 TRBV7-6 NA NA CASSMRPAQETQYF TGTGCCAGCAGCATGAGACCGGCCCAAGAGACCCAGTACTTC
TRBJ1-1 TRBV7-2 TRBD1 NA CASSPLGTGTEAFF TGTGCCAGCAGCCCTCTCGGGACAGGCACTGAAGCTTTCTTT
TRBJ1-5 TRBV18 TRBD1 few CASSRSRDSGNQPQHF TGTGCCAGCTCACGGTCCCGGGACAGCGGCAATCAGCCCCAGCATTTT
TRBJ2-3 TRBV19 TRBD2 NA CASSIGFGGRPVDTQYF TGTGCCAGTAGTATAGGTTTCGGCGGGAGGCCTGTGGATACGCAGTATTTT
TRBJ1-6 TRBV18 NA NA CATTTVGEPLHF TGTGCCACCACGACCGTCGGTGAACCCCTCCACTTT
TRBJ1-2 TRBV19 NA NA CASSFRVSGYTF TGTGCCAGTAGTTTCAGGGTATCTGGCTACACCTTC
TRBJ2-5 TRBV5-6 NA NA CASSLRRLVQETQYF TGTGCCAGCAGCTTGAGACGGCTGGTTCAAGAGACCCAGTACTTC
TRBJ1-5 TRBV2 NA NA CASNLEIDQPQHF TGTGCCAGCAATCTGGAGATAGATCAGCCCCAGCATTTT
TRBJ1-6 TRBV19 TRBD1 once CASRTYHDRGSPLHF TGTGCCAGTAGAACTTACCATGACAGGGGGTCACCCCTCCACTTT
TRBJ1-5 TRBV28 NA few CASSFRPGGVFSPQHF TGTGCCAGCAGTTTTCGTCCGGGGGGGGTCTTTTCGCCCCAGCATTTT
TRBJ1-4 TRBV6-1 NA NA CASTSTVEKLFF TGTGCCAGCACCTCGACAGTCGAAAAACTGTTTTTT
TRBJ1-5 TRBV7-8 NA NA CASSSSGAAYQPQHF TGTGCCAGCAGCTCATCAGGGGCTGCTTATCAGCCCCAGCATTTT
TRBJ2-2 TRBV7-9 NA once CASSSSGAKLNTGELFF TGTGCCAGCAGCTCATCGGGGGCAAAATTGAACACCGGGGAGCTGTTTTTT
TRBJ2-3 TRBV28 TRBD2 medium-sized CASRGLAGTDTQYF TGTGCCAGCAGGGGACTAGCGGGCACAGATACGCAGTATTTT